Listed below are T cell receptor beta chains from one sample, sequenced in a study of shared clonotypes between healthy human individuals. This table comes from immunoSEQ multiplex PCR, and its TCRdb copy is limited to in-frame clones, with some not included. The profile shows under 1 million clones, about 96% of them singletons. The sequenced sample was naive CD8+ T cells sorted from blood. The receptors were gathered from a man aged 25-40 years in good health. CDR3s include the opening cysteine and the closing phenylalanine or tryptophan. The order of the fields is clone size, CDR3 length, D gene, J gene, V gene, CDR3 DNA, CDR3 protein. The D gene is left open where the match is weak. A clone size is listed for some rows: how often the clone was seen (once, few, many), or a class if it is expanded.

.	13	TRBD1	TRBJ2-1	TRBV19	TGTGCCAGCAGTTGGGGACAGTACAATGAGCAGTTCTTC	CASSWGQYNEQFF
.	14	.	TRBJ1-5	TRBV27	TGTGCCAGCAGTTTGGGGACATCTAATCAGCCCCAGCATTTT	CASSLGTSNQPQHF
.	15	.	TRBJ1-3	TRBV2	TGTGCCAGCAGGGACCATTCTAGCTCTGGAAACACCATATATTTT	CASRDHSSSGNTIYF
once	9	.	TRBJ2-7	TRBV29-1	TGCAGCTCCCCCTCCGAGCAGTACTTC	CSSPSEQYF
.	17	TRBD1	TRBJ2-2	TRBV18	TGTGCCAGCTCACCAACTTTCTTACAGGGGGACACCGGGGAGCTGTTTTTT	CASSPTFLQGDTGELFF
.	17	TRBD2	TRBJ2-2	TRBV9	TGTGCCAGCAGCGTAGAGAGCGGGAGGGCCCCCACCGGGGAGCTGTTTTTT	CASSVESGRAPTGELFF
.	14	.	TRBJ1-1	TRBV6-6	TGTGCCAGCAGTTACTCCCCGACTCCCCCTCGGGCTTTCTTT	CASSYSPTPPRAFF
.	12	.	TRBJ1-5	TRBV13	TGTGCCAGCAGCTTGATAAATCAGCCCCAGCATTTT	CASSLINQPQHF
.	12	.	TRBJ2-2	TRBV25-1	TGTGCCAGCAGGGTCCCTGGCGGGGAGCTGTTTTTT	CASRVPGGELFF
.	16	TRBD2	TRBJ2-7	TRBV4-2	TGTGCCAGCAGCCAAGAAGAGCGGGGGCCTAAACACGAGCAGTACTTC	CASSQEERGPKHEQYF
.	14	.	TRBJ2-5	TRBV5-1	TGCGCCAGCAGCGCACTCCATTTCCAAGAGACCCAGTACTTC	CASSALHFQETQYF
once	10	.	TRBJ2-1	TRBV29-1	TGCAGCGTTGGAGGGGGTGAGCAGTTCTTC	CSVGGGEQFF
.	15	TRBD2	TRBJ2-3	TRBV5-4	TGTGCCAGCAGCTTGGAGGGACTAGCTATTCATACGCAGTATTTT	CASSLEGLAIHTQYF
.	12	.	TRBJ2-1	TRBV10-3	TGTGCCATCTGGACCGGGGCATATGAGCAGTTCTTC	CAIWTGAYEQFF
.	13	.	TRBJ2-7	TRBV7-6	TGTGCCAGCAGCTTAGAAATGAAGTCCGAGCAGTACTTC	CASSLEMKSEQYF
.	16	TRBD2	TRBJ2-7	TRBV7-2	TGTGCCAGCAGCTTAGATCCTAGCGGGGGCTCCTACGAGCAGTACTTC	CASSLDPSGGSYEQYF
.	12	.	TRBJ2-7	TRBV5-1	TGCGCCAGCAGCTTGTTAGGGAATGAGCAGTACTTC	CASSLLGNEQYF
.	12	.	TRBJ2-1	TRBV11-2	TGTGCCAGCAGCTTAGTGCTGAATGAGCAGTTCTTC	CASSLVLNEQFF
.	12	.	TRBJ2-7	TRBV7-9	TGTGCCAGCAGCTTACGTCTCGGCGAGCAGTACTTC	CASSLRLGEQYF
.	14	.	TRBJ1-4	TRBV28	TGTGCCAGCAGTTTAGTATCAGGGGACGAAAAACTGTTTTTT	CASSLVSGDEKLFF
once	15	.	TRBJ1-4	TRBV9	TGTGCCAGCAGCGTAGGGGGGGCAACTAATGAAAAACTGTTTTTT	CASSVGGATNEKLFF
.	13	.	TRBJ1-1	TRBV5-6	TGTGCCAGCAGCTTGGGCCCCCCCACTGAAGCTTTCTTT	CASSLGPPTEAFF
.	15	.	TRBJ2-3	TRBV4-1	TGCGCCAGCAGCGGGGGCGGGATGAGCACAGATACGCAGTATTTT	CASSGGGMSTDTQYF
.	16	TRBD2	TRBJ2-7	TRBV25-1	TGTGCCAGCAGTGATCTGAGTGCGGGAGGACTAATCGAGCAGTACTTC	CASSDLSAGGLIEQYF
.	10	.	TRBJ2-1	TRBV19	TGTGCCAGTTGGGGAAATGAGCAGTTCTTC	CASWGNEQFF
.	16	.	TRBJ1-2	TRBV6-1	TGTGCCAGCAGTGAAGCTGGCGCCAGGGTGATAGTTGGCTACACCTTC	CASSEAGARVIVGYTF
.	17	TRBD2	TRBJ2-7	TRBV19	TGTGCCAGTAGTATAGATAGCGGGAGGGCCTTGCTACACGAGCAGTACTTC	CASSIDSGRALLHEQYF
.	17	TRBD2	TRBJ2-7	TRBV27	TGTGCCAGCAGTTTATCGCCCCATGGGACTAGCATCTACGAGCAGTACTTC	CASSLSPHGTSIYEQYF
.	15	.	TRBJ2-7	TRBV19	TGTGCCAGTAGTATAAACCCGCAGGGCACGTCCGAGCAGTACTTC	CASSINPQGTSEQYF
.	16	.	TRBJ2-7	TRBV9	TGTGCCAGCAGCGTAGATTCATCCGGCGCCCCCTACGAGCAGTACTTC	CASSVDSSGAPYEQYF
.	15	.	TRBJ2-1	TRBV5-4	TGTGCCAGCAGCTCTAGCGTCTCGAGGGGGGATGAGCAGTTCTTC	CASSSSVSRGDEQFF
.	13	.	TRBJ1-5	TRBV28	TGTGCCAGCGAGGCCCTTAGCAATCAGCCCCAGCATTTT	CASEALSNQPQHF
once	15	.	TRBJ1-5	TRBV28	TGTGCCAGCAGTTTATTGCAGGGGCCCAATCAGCCCCAGCATTTT	CASSLLQGPNQPQHF
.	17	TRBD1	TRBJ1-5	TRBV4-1	TGCGCCAGCAGCCAAAGTGGGACAGGGGACTTCGATCAGCCCCAGCATTTT	CASSQSGTGDFDQPQHF
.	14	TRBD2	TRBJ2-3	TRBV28	TGTGCCAGCAGTTTGTTACTAGCGGGAGATACGCAGTATTTT	CASSLLLAGDTQYF
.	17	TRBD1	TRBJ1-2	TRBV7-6	TGTGCCAGCAGCTTAACAATGGGACAGGGGAAAAACTATGGCTACACCTTC	CASSLTMGQGKNYGYTF
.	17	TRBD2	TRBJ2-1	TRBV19	TGTGCCAGTAGTATCGGGGCTAGCGGGGACTCTTACAATGAGCAGTTCTTC	CASSIGASGDSYNEQFF
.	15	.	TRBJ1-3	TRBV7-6	TGTGCCAGCAGCTCACAGGCTCACTCTGGAAACACCATATATTTT	CASSSQAHSGNTIYF
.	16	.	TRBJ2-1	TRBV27	TGTGCCAGCAGTTTATCGGCCGGGCTGATATACAATGAGCAGTTCTTC	CASSLSAGLIYNEQFF
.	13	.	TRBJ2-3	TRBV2	TGTGCCAGCATTTCTAGCGGCACAGATACGCAGTATTTT	CASISSGTDTQYF
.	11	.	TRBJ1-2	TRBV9	TGTGCCAGCAGCTCCAGGGACGGCTACACCTTC	CASSSRDGYTF
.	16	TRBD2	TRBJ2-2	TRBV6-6	TGTGCCAGCTCGCTGAGCCGGGCTAGCGGGGGCGGGGAGCTGTTTTTT	CASSLSRASGGGELFF
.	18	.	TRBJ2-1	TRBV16	TGTGCCAGCAGCCAATATAGCCCACTAGACAGCTCCTACAATGAGCAGTTCTTC	CASSQYSPLDSSYNEQFF
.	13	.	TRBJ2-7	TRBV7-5	TGTGTCAGAAGCTTCCCGAGCTCCTACGAGCAGTACTTC	CVRSFPSSYEQYF
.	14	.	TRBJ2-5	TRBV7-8	TGTGCCAGCAGCTTAGCCTCGGGGTGGGAGACCCAGTACTTC	CASSLASGWETQYF
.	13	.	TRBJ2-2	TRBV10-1	TGCGCCAGCATGGACTTGAACACCGGGGAGCTGTTTTTT	CASMDLNTGELFF
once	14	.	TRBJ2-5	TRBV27	TGTGCCAGCAGTTCGTACGGGAGCGATGAGACCCAGTACTTC	CASSSYGSDETQYF
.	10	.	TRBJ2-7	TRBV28	TGTGCCAGCAGTTTTCAGGAGCAGTACTTC	CASSFQEQYF
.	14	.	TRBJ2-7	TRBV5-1	TGCGCCAGCAGAGGGGACACAAGCTCCTACGAGCAGTACTTC	CASRGDTSSYEQYF
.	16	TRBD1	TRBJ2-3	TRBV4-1	TGCGCCAGCAGCCAGACAGCCGGGACAGGGGGAGATACGCAGTATTTT	CASSQTAGTGGDTQYF